These T cell receptor beta chains were read from a single sample in a study of human thymus T cells. Measured with immunoSEQ multiplex PCR; TCRdb has only the in-frame clones, and not every one. The table shows tens of thousands of clones, with about 95% occurring only once. Sequenced sample: thymus tissue. These receptors originate from a girl in the first two years of life with a congenital heart defect but otherwise immunologically healthy. The CDR3 runs from the conserved cysteine through the conserved F or W. D genes are given only for firm matches. The listing skips clone size in some rows; elsewhere it reads once, few, many or a size class.

abundance,j_gene,d_gene,v_gene,CDR3aa,CDR3nt
-,TRBJ1-2,-,TRBV14,CASSRGGSYTF,TGTGCCAGCAGCCGGGGAGGGAGCTACACCTTC
-,TRBJ2-7,-,TRBV18,CASSPPGSYEQYF,TGTGCCAGCTCACCACCGGGCTCCTACGAGCAGTACTTC
-,TRBJ1-1,TRBD1,TRBV6-5,CASALIRQGNTEAFF,TGTGCCAGCGCCCTAATTAGACAGGGCAACACTGAAGCTTTCTTT
-,TRBJ2-7,-,TRBV7-2,CASSSPAVYEQYF,TGTGCCAGCAGCTCACCCGCAGTCTACGAGCAGTACTTC
-,TRBJ2-1,TRBD2,TRBV27,CASSYRTSGTFYNEQFF,TGTGCCAGCAGTTATCGGACTAGCGGGACCTTCTACAATGAGCAGTTCTTC
-,TRBJ2-5,-,TRBV20-1,CSARLRETQYF,TGCAGTGCTAGATTACGGGAGACCCAGTACTTC
-,TRBJ2-4,TRBD2,TRBV2,CASSALDGRARSKNIQYF,TGTGCCAGCAGTGCCCTTGACGGGAGGGCCCGTTCCAAAAACATTCAGTACTTC
-,TRBJ2-2,TRBD2,TRBV7-2,CASRIHLMAGVRGTGELFF,TGTGCCAGCAGGATTCACCTTATGGCGGGAGTAAGGGGAACGGGGGAGCTGTTTTTT
-,TRBJ2-6,-,TRBV28,CASTTQGLAANVLTF,TGTGCCAGCACTACACAGGGTTTAGCAGCCAACGTCCTGACTTTC
once,TRBJ2-7,TRBD2,TRBV5-6,CASSLEEREPYEQYF,TGTGCCAGCAGCTTGGAGGAGCGGGAGCCCTACGAGCAGTACTTC
-,TRBJ1-2,TRBD1,TRBV19,CASRNPGQEVQKGYGYTF,TGTGCCAGTAGGAACCCGGGACAGGAGGTCCAGAAAGGCTATGGCTACACCTTC
-,TRBJ2-7,-,TRBV5-1,CASSLRQSDEQYF,TGCGCCAGCAGCCTAAGACAGTCCGACGAGCAGTACTTC
once,TRBJ2-7,TRBD2,TRBV10-3,CAISESILAGGYYEQYF,TGTGCCATCAGTGAGTCGATTCTTGCGGGAGGCTACTACGAGCAGTACTTC
-,TRBJ2-3,-,TRBV6-5,CASSHRRPTDTQYF,TGTGCCAGCAGTCACAGAAGACCCACAGATACGCAGTATTTT
-,TRBJ1-1,TRBD1,TRBV7-8,CASSLSHGQGAGVNTEAFF,TGTGCCAGCAGCTTATCCCATGGACAGGGGGCGGGAGTGAACACTGAAGCTTTCTTT
-,TRBJ1-1,TRBD1,TRBV28,CASIDQGASTEAFF,TGTGCCAGCATCGACCAGGGGGCAAGCACTGAAGCTTTCTTT
-,TRBJ2-7,-,TRBV29-1,CSVEWASGSSDF,-
-,TRBJ2-5,-,TRBV7-9,CASSTKLGETQYF,TGTGCCAGCAGCACCAAGTTGGGAGAGACCCAGTACTTC
-,TRBJ2-4,TRBD2,TRBV11-2,CASSPRAGGGGIQYF,TGTGCCAGCAGCCCCCGGGCGGGAGGTGGTGGGATTCAGTACTTC
-,TRBJ1-2,-,TRBV13,CASSPALEVLGNYGYTF,TGTGCCAGCAGCCCAGCCCTTGAAGTCCTGGGGAACTATGGCTACACCTTC
-,TRBJ2-1,-,TRBV7-2,CASSSSSAEQFF,TGTGCCAGCAGCTCTTCTAGCGCTGAGCAGTTCTTC
-,TRBJ2-1,TRBD2,TRBV5-1,CASSLAPSGTGDEQFF,TGCGCCAGCAGCTTGGCCCCTAGCGGAACCGGCGATGAGCAGTTCTTC
-,TRBJ2-1,-,TRBV20-1,CSARGGDEQFF,TGCAGTGCTAGGGGAGGAGATGAGCAGTTCTTC
-,TRBJ1-5,-,TRBV4-1,CASSQAHRDRNQPQHF,TGCGCCAGCAGCCAAGCGCACAGGGATCGCAATCAGCCCCAGCATTTT
once,TRBJ1-4,-,TRBV4-1,CASSQDQGTTNEKLFF,TGCGCCAGCAGCCAAGATCAAGGGACAACTAATGAAAAACTGTTTTTT
-,TRBJ2-1,TRBD1,TRBV29-1,CSALTGTGDISGPSSSYNEQFF,TGCAGCGCCTTAACGGGGACAGGGGATATTAGCGGTCCCTCCAGCTCCTACAATGAGCAGTTCTTC
-,TRBJ2-5,TRBD2,TRBV28,CASSSPGLAGGGRETQYF,TGTGCCAGCAGTTCACCGGGACTAGCGGGAGGAGGGCGGGAGACCCAGTACTTC
-,TRBJ2-1,TRBD2,TRBV4-3,CASSLSGRSAYNEQFF,TGCGCCAGCAGCCTCTCCGGGAGGTCTGCCTACAATGAGCAGTTCTTC
-,TRBJ2-3,TRBD2,TRBV28,CASRILAGGPGGTDTQYF,TGTGCCAGCAGAATCTTAGCGGGAGGGCCGGGGGGCACAGATACGCAGTATTTT
-,TRBJ2-5,TRBD2,TRBV28,CASQTSGRKTQYF,TGTGCCAGCCAGACTAGCGGGAGAAAGACCCAGTACTTC
-,TRBJ1-5,TRBD1,TRBV6-4,CSRTTGGNQPQHF,TGTTCCCGGACCACAGGGGGTAATCAGCCCCAGCATTTT
-,TRBJ2-1,-,TRBV14,CASSQVLRAGTYNEQFF,TGTGCCAGCAGTCAAGTCCTCCGGGCAGGGACTTACAATGAGCAGTTCTTC
-,TRBJ2-1,TRBD2,TRBV11-2,CASSFRAGGYNEQFF,TGTGCCAGCAGCTTTAGAGCGGGAGGGTACAATGAGCAGTTCTTC
-,TRBJ2-4,TRBD2,TRBV28,CASSRGLAGTKNIQYF,TGTGCCAGCAGTCGAGGACTAGCGGGGACCAAAAACATTCAGTACTTC
-,TRBJ1-4,-,TRBV5-8,CASTCKPGNEKLFF,TGTGCCAGCACCTGCAAACCGGGAAATGAAAAACTGTTTTTT
-,TRBJ1-1,-,TRBV19,CASKFRSSNTEAFF,TGTGCCAGTAAGTTCCGATCTTCGAACACTGAAGCTTTCTTT
-,TRBJ2-3,TRBD1,TRBV14,CASSQAVGTTGGADTQYF,TGTGCCAGCAGCCAAGCCGTGGGAACGACAGGGGGCGCAGATACGCAGTATTTT
-,TRBJ1-3,-,TRBV6-1,CASSEPPQSTGNTIYF,TGTGCCAGCAGTGAACCGCCCCAGTCGACTGGAAACACCATATATTTT
-,TRBJ2-7,-,TRBV28,CASRGDRKSYEQYF,TGTGCCAGCAGAGGTGACAGGAAGTCCTACGAGCAGTACTTC
-,TRBJ2-7,-,TRBV7-2,CASSQKRCYEQYF,TGTGCCAGCAGCCAAAAGCGCTGCTACGAGCAGTACTTC
-,TRBJ1-2,-,TRBV5-4,CASSAGPDGYTF,TGTGCCAGCAGCGCTGGACCGGACGGCTACACCTTC